This entry is about one TCR beta chain. The antigen is undetermined. Treatment of the sample: approximately 9-day PBMC culture with coronavirus spike peptide pools or control peptides (ViraFEST assay). Before TCRs were sequenced, ViraFEST expanded antigen-specific T cells with peptide pools. This entry comes from a study of vaccination and CD4 T cells after COVID-19. Study background: Samples after vaccination came a median roughly ten weeks past dose two, ranging 14 to 241. Each control was exposed to a CEFX pool, an HIV-1 Nef pool, or no peptide at all.

Study-wide findings and caveats: Convalescent patients had 304 of 307 vaccine-specific clones showing spike mono-reactivity.

This CDR3 region has 15 residues. The ends lost 8 bases at V and 4 bases at J; junction bases unmatched: 10. Germline values: CDR1 MNHNS, CDR2 SASEGT. With the Oncomine TCR Beta short-read assay, DNA from cultured CD4+ T cells was sequenced. One entry per CDR3 protein results from TCRdb running MiXCR on the PCR reads. Of 15,000 to 18,000 distinct CDR3 sequences detected, 30% to 40% appear once; the ten largest clones hold around 5.6%. The origin of this receptor is a human donor who had recovered from COVID-19. Sequencing was performed on CD4+ T cells from blood, cultured in vitro, taken before SARS-CoV-2 vaccination. The chain recombines TRBV6-1 with TRBJ2-5, with TRBD1 matching over 10 bases. CDR3 nucleotides: TGTGCCAGCGGACTGGGACAGGGGTTGGGAGAGACCCAGTACTTC. Amino acids: CASGLGQGLGETQYF.